These 20 T cell receptor beta chains share one sample of origin, sequenced in a study of T cell repertoires in cytomegalovirus infection. TCRdb processed the reads anew with MiXCR; each CDR3 protein has one entry. The sample has about 740,000 distinct CDR3 sequences, about a third seen once. Sequencing used PBMCs. Every receptor here comes from a human donor in good health (CMV status not recorded). Some clones in this sample may be carry-over from other donors' samples.

Many counts were recorded for this clonotype. The chain is built from TRBV7-2 and TRBJ1-1, with 7 positions matching TRBD1. Unmatched junction bases numbered 7, after V lost 2 bases and J lost 4 bases. The CDR3 spans 15 residues. Germline loops: CDR1 SGHTA, CDR2 FQGNSA. In DNA, the CDR3 is TGTGCCAGCAGCTTAAACGTGAGGACAGGCACTGAAGCTTTCTTT. It yields the protein CASSLNVRTGTEAFF.

The chain has TRBV9 and TRBJ2-7; TRBD2 agrees at 8 bases. V trimming: 0 bases; J trimming: 2 bases; junction bases outside the gene matches: 4. Germline lookup yields CDR1 SGDLS and CDR2 YYNGEE. The CDR3 loop spans 15 amino acids. CDR3 region: CASSVGAGLAYEQYF. Written as DNA, the CDR3 is TGTGCCAGCAGCGTAGGAGCGGGACTAGCCTACGAGCAGTACTTC. The variable domain in full, completed from reference TRBV9 and TRBJ2-7, reads DSGVTQTPKHLITATGQRVTLRCSPRSGDLSVYWYQQSLDQGLQFLIQYYNGEERAKGNILERFSAQQFPDLHSELNLSSLELGDSALYFCASSVGAGLAYEQYFGPGTRLTVT.

This clonotype has just one count. The gene calls are TRBV5-1 and TRBJ2-3; D gene ambiguous. Trimming removed 2 bases from V and 5 bases from J, with 15 bases in between. The CDR3 extends over 15 amino acids. From germline, CDR1 is SGHRS and CDR2 YFSETQ. CDR3 sequence (DNA): TGCGCCAGCAGCTTATCACCTTCAATGGTAGATACGCAGTATTTT. Translation gives CASSLSPSMVDTQYF. Supplemented by reference TRBV5-1 and TRBJ2-3, the full variable domain reads KAGVTQTPRYLIKTRGQQVTLSCSPISGHRSVSWYQQTPGQGLQFLFEYFSETQRNKGNFPGRFSGRQFSNSRSEMNVSTLELGDSALYLCASSLSPSMVDTQYFGPGTRLTVL.

In DNA form, the CDR3 reads TGTGCCAGCAGCCCAGTCTTGGACGGGGAGACCCAGTACTTC. It is translated as CASSPVLDGETQYF. V and J are TRBV7-9 and TRBJ2-5; no clear D gene. Trimming pared 5 bases from V and 5 bases from J, leaving 15 bases between. This CDR3 region has 14 residues. CDR1 is SEHNR, CDR2 FQNEAQ, per germline (reference sequence).

This clonotype was observed many times. The J gene is TRBJ2-7, the V gene TRBV28; TRBD1 or TRBD2 may be the D gene (5 bases each). CDR3 length: 13 amino acids. Trimming removed 5 bases from V and 1 base from J, with 9 bases in between. Germline loops: CDR1 MDHEN, CDR2 SYDVKM. For the CDR3, the DNA is TGTGCCAGCAGTCGGGACCCTTCCTACGAGCAGTACTTC. Encoded protein: CASSRDPSYEQYF.

DNA for the CDR3: TGTGCCAGCAGTTTTACTTTCGGACAGGGACACTATGGCTACACCTTC. Translated, it gives CASSFTFGQGHYGYTF. The chain couples TRBV27 to TRBJ1-2, with 8 bases matching TRBD1. V trimming: 3 bases; J trimming: 3 bases; junction bases outside the gene matches: 9. The CDR3 is 16 amino acids. Looked up from germline, CDR1 is MNHEY and CDR2 is SMNVEV (reference sequence).

This clonotype has at least ten counts. Germline is not matched at one junction end, which may reflect a read error. The chain carries TRBV7-7 and TRBJ2-5, with TRBD1 matching over 9 bases. The CDR3 is 15 residues long. The germline gives CDR1 SSHAT, CDR2 FNYEAQ (reference sequence). The CDR3 DNA sequence: TGTGCTAGCAGCCCCGGGACAGGGAGAGGAGAGACCCAGTACTTC. Amino acids: CASSPGTGRGETQYF.

The chain joins TRBV20-1 to TRBJ1-4; D remains ambiguous. The length of the CDR3 is 17 residues. V was pared by 3 bases and J by 0 bases, with 17 bases between. The germline CDR1 and CDR2 sequences are DFQATT and SNEGSKA (reference sequence). Written as DNA, the CDR3 is TGCAGTGCTAGTCCTTCAATGGGGATCGCAACTAATGAAAAACTGTTTTTT. This sequence encodes CSASPSMGIATNEKLFF.

This clonotype came up a few times. V and J are TRBV28 and TRBJ1-1; TRBD1 matches 10 bases. V lost 1 base to trimming and J lost 6 bases; unmatched junction nucleotides: 11. Per germline, CDR1 MDHEN and CDR2 SYDVKM. The CDR3 sequence is 17 residues long. The DNA of the CDR3 is TGTGCCAGCAGTTTATCAGCGGGGGACAGGGGTTTTGCTGAAGCTTTCTTT. Translating gives CASSLSAGDRGFAEAFF.

The genes are TRBV9 and TRBJ2-1; D not certain. V was cut by 1 base and J by 8 bases, with 13 bases left in between. The length of the CDR3 is 14 residues. CDR1 is SGDLS and CDR2 is YYNGEE in the germline V gene. The CDR3: CASSVRFFGDEQFF. CDR3 nucleotides: TGTGCCAGCAGCGTACGGTTCTTTGGGGATGAGCAGTTCTTC.

The chain joins TRBV19 to TRBJ2-7; the match to TRBD1 covers 10 bases. V dropped 7 bases and J dropped 4; count of bases not matched to a gene: 10. The CDR3 is made up of 15 amino acids. Germline CDR1 reads LNHDA; CDR2 reads SQIVND (reference sequence). CDR3 DNA sequence: TGTGCCAGTAATCCCGGGACAGGGGATGTGTACGAGCAGTACTTC. Its translation is CASNPGTGDVYEQYF. The full variable domain, with the rest looked up from reference TRBV19 and TRBJ2-7, is DGGITQSPKYLFRKEGQNVTLSCEQNLNHDAMYWYRQDPGQGLRLIYYSQIVNDFQKGDIAEGYSVSREKKESFPLTVTSAQKNPTAFYLCASNPGTGDVYEQYFGPGTRLTVT.

This sequence joins TRBV11-1 and TRBJ2-3; D unresolved. With 9 bases removed from V and 0 bases from J, the gap between germline ends came to 22 bases. Germline assignment: CDR1 SGHAT and CDR2 FQDESV (reference sequence). This CDR3 has 17 residues. CDR3 bases: TGTGCCAGTAGAAGTGGCACTGCGGCAGTCAGCACAGATACGCAGTATTTT. This gives the protein CASRSGTAAVSTDTQYF.

This rearrangement joins TRBV18 to TRBJ2-3; D is uncertain. Trimming stripped 4 bases from V and 6 bases from J, with 17 bases between. Germline V gene lookup returns CDR1 KGHSH and CDR2 LQKENI. This CDR3 spans 15 amino acids. CDR3 sequence (DNA): TGTGCCAGCTCACGGCGCCTCGGAGAGCATGATACGCAGTATTTT. Translating gives CASSRRLGEHDTQYF.

The J gene is TRBJ1-2, the V gene TRBV5-1, with 10 positions matching TRBD1. Unmatched junction bases numbered 9, after V lost 5 bases and J lost 8 bases. This CDR3 region has 14 residues. Germline-derived CDR1 and CDR2 are SGHRS and YFSETQ. CDR3 region: CASSPDRGRGGYTF. The CDR3 nucleotides are TGCGCCAGCAGTCCTGACAGGGGGCGAGGAGGCTACACCTTC.

This sequence joins TRBV11-2 and TRBJ2-5; 8 bases match TRBD1. With V trimmed by 3 bases and J by 5 bases, 8 bases remained unmatched. This CDR3 has 15 residues. Per the germline V gene, CDR1 is SGHAT and CDR2 is FQNNGV. The CDR3 loop reads CASSFGAGGKETQYF. CDR3 DNA sequence: TGTGCCAGCAGCTTCGGAGCAGGGGGCAAGGAGACCCAGTACTTC.

The chain carries TRBV4-1 and TRBJ2-5; D perhaps matches TRBD1 (6 bases). V was clipped by 1 base and J by 3 bases, with 15 bases between them. Germline V gene sequence: CDR1 MGHRA, CDR2 YSYEKL. The CDR3 has 16 residues. CDR3 sequence (DNA): TGCGCCAGCAGCCAAGTAAGGCCAGGGGCTGAAGAGACCCAGTACTTC. Translated, it gives CASSQVRPGAEETQYF.

This CDR3 reads CASSLSGATRHYEQYF. The CDR3 DNA is TGTGCCAGCAGTTTATCTGGAGCGACTCGCCATTACGAGCAGTACTTC. The V and J genes are TRBV28 and TRBJ2-7; no reliable D call. The CDR3 contains 16 residues. Trimming shortened V by 1 base and J by 4 bases, and 17 bases separated the two germline ends. From germline, CDR1 is MDHEN and CDR2 SYDVKM.

The chain couples TRBV29-1 to TRBJ2-1; 9 nucleotides match TRBD1. V lost 4 bases to trimming and J lost 7 bases; unmatched junction nucleotides: 20. Germline-derived CDR1 and CDR2 are SQVTM and ANQGSEA. The CDR3 has 18 residues. The CDR3 loop is CSVVRGQGEIRRRNEQFF. The CDR3 DNA reads TGCAGCGTTGTCAGGGGACAGGGAGAAATTCGGCGGAGAAATGAGCAGTTCTTC.

This chain joins TRBV7-6 and TRBJ1-1; D gene unclear. This CDR3 comprises 13 residues. The V and J ends lost 8 bases and 0 bases respectively, with 10 bases between them. Germline V CDR1 and CDR2: SGHVS, FNYEAQ. CDR3 residues: CASDEGVNTEAFF. The CDR3 DNA is TGTGCCAGCGATGAGGGTGTGAACACTGAAGCTTTCTTT.

V gene TRBV4-1 combines with J gene TRBJ1-1; D is unclear. The CDR3 runs to 15 residues. The germline V and J ends were trimmed by 0 bases and 5 bases, with 13 bases remaining between them. Germline V lookup: CDR1 MGHRA, CDR2 YSYEKL. The CDR3 sequence is CASSQEEGVGTEAFF. CDR3 DNA: TGCGCCAGCAGCCAAGAGGAGGGCGTGGGGACTGAAGCTTTCTTT.